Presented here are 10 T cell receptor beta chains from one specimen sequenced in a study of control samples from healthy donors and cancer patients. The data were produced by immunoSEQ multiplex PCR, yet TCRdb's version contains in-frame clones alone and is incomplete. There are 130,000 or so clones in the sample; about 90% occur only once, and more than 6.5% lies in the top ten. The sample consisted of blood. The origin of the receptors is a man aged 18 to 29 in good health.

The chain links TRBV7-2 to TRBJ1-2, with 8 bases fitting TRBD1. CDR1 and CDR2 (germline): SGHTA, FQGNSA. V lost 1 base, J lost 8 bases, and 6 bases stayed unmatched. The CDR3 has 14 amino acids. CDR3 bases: TGTGCCAGCAGCTTAGGTGCAGGGGGCTACGGCTACACCTTC. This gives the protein CASSLGAGGYGYTF.

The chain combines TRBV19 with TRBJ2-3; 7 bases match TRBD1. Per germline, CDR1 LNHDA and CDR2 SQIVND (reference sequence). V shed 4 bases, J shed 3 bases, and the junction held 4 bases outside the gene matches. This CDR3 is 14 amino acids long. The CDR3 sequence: CASSTGTDTDTQYF. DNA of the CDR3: TGTGCCAGTAGTACCGGGACAGATACAGATACGCAGTATTTT.

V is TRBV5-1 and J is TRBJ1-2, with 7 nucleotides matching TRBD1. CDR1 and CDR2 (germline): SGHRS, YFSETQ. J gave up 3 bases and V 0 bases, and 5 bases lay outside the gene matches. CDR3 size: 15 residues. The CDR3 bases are TGCGCCAGCAGCTTGGGGGACAGCCCCGACTATGGCTACACCTTC. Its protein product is CASSLGDSPDYGYTF.

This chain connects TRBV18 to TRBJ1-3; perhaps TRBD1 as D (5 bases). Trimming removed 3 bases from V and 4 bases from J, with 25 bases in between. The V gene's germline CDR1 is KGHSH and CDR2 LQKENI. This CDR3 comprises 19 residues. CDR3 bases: TGTGCCAGCTCACCTGCGGGGCGGGACTCACCCCCGGCGGGAAACACCATATATTTT. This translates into CASSPAGRDSPPAGNTIYF.

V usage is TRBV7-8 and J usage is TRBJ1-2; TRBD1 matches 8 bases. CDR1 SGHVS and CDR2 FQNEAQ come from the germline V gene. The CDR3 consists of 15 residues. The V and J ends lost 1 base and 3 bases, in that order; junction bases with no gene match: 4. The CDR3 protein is CASSLGQGAYYGYTF. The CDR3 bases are TGTGCCAGCAGCTTAGGGCAGGGGGCATACTATGGCTACACCTTC.

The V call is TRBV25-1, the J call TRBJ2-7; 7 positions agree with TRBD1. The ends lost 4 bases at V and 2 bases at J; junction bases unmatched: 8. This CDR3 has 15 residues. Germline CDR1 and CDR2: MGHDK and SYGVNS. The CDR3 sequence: CASSGPGQNTYEQYF. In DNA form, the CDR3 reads TGTGCCAGCAGTGGTCCGGGACAGAATACCTACGAGCAGTACTTC.

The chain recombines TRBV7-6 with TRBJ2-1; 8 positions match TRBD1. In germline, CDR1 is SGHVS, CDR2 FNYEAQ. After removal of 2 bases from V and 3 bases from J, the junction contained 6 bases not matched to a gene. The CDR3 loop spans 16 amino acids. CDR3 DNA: TGTGCCAGCAGCTTATCTGGGACAGGTTTCTACAATGAGCAGTTCTTC. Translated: CASSLSGTGFYNEQFF.

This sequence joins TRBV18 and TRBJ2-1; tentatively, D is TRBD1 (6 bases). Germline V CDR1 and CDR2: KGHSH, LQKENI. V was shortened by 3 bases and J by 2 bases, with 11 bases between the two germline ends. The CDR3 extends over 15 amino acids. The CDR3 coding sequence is TGTGCCAGCTCACCGCCATCAGGGGCCTACAATGAGCAGTTCTTC. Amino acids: CASSPPSGAYNEQFF.

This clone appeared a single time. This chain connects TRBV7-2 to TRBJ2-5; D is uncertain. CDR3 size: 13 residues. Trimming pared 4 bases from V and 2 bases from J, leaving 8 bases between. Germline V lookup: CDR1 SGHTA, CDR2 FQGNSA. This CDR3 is CASSSGLQETQYF. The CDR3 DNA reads TGTGCCAGCAGCTCGGGCCTTCAAGAGACCCAGTACTTC.

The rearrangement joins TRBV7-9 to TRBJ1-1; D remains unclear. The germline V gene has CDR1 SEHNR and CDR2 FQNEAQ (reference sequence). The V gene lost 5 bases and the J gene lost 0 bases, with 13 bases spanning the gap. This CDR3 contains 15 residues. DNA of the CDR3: TGTGCCAGCAGCCCGCGTGACCGTATGAACACTGAAGCTTTCTTT. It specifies CASSPRDRMNTEAFF.